Listed below are T cell receptor beta chains from one sample, sequenced in a study of persistence of HIV-infected CD4 T cells. These TCRs are of unknown antigen specificity. Here immunoSEQ multiplex PCR was the method, and the copy in TCRdb shows in-frame clones only, minus some. The sample holds roughly 60,000 clones; about 81% are singletons and the top ten take 1.5% to 2%. The material was CD4+ T cells sorted from PBMCs after approximately 19-hour stimulation, obtained from a patient who received antiretroviral therapy. The source of these receptors is an adult man with HIV who was CMV-seropositive. Each CDR3 is given with its conserved first and last residue. Fields, in order: D gene, J gene, clone size, V gene, CDR3 DNA, CDR3 protein. The D gene is left open where the match is weak. The listing skips clone size in some rows; elsewhere it reads once, few, many or a size class.

D gene: TRBD1
J gene: TRBJ1-2
clone size: -
V gene: TRBV10-3
CDR3 DNA: TGTGCCGCACAGACGGGACAGGGGAACTATGGCTACACCTTC
CDR3 protein: CAAQTGQGNYGYTF

D gene: -
J gene: TRBJ1-2
clone size: once
V gene: TRBV7-2
CDR3 DNA: TGTGCCAGCAGCTTAGGTACAAGCAACTATGGCTACACCTTC
CDR3 protein: CASSLGTSNYGYTF

D gene: -
J gene: TRBJ2-3
clone size: -
V gene: TRBV12-3/TRBV12-4
CDR3 DNA: TGTGCCAGCAGGTCGGACAGCACAGATACGCAGTATTTT
CDR3 protein: CASRSDSTDTQYF

D gene: -
J gene: TRBJ1-6
clone size: few
V gene: TRBV6-6
CDR3 DNA: TGTGCCACCAAAAACGACAGGACCTATAATTCACCCCTCCACTTT
CDR3 protein: CATKNDRTYNSPLHF

D gene: -
J gene: TRBJ1-1
clone size: once
V gene: TRBV6-1
CDR3 DNA: TGTGCCAGCAGTGATCCGAGGACGGCGAACACTGAAGCTTTCTTT
CDR3 protein: CASSDPRTANTEAFF

D gene: TRBD1
J gene: TRBJ1-2
clone size: few
V gene: TRBV30
CDR3 DNA: TGTGCCTGGACTCGACAGGGCCATGGTGGCTACACCTTC
CDR3 protein: CAWTRQGHGGYTF

D gene: -
J gene: TRBJ1-2
clone size: -
V gene: TRBV2
CDR3 DNA: TGTGCCAGCAGTGAAAGAAACTATGGCTACACCTTC
CDR3 protein: CASSERNYGYTF

D gene: -
J gene: TRBJ1-1
clone size: -
V gene: TRBV5-1
CDR3 DNA: TGCGCCAGCAGCTCGGGGACTATGAACACTGAAGCTTTCTTT
CDR3 protein: CASSSGTMNTEAFF

D gene: -
J gene: TRBJ2-7
clone size: few
V gene: TRBV10-3
CDR3 DNA: TGTGCCATCAGTGAGTCTATCAGGGAGTACGAGCAGTACTTC
CDR3 protein: CAISESIREYEQYF

D gene: TRBD1
J gene: TRBJ1-5
clone size: -
V gene: TRBV18
CDR3 DNA: TGTGCCAGCTCACCACCCATAGGGACAGGGAATCAGCCCCAGCATTTT
CDR3 protein: CASSPPIGTGNQPQHF

D gene: -
J gene: TRBJ2-7
clone size: -
V gene: TRBV7-2
CDR3 DNA: TGTGCCAGCAGCTTAAACGGGGGAACCTACGAGCAGTACTTC
CDR3 protein: CASSLNGGTYEQYF

D gene: -
J gene: TRBJ2-3
clone size: -
V gene: TRBV5-1
CDR3 DNA: TGCGCCAGCAGCTTTGGGCAGGAGGGGGATACGCAGTATTTT
CDR3 protein: CASSFGQEGDTQYF

D gene: -
J gene: TRBJ1-5
clone size: -
V gene: TRBV7-2
CDR3 DNA: TGTGCCAGCAGCTTAATGTCAACCAGCAATCAGCCCCAGCATTTT
CDR3 protein: CASSLMSTSNQPQHF

D gene: TRBD1
J gene: TRBJ1-2
clone size: -
V gene: TRBV11-2
CDR3 DNA: TGTGCCAGCAGCTTGACAGGGGACTATGGCTACACCTTC
CDR3 protein: CASSLTGDYGYTF

D gene: -
J gene: TRBJ2-5
clone size: -
V gene: TRBV5-1
CDR3 DNA: TGCGCCAGCAGCCTCGGGACGCAAGACCAAGAGACCCAGTACTTC
CDR3 protein: CASSLGTQDQETQYF

D gene: -
J gene: TRBJ1-2
clone size: -
V gene: TRBV2
CDR3 DNA: TGTGCCAGCAGTGGAGGGGTCGAGCAGGGCTATGGCTACACCTTC
CDR3 protein: CASSGGVEQGYGYTF